The source of this T cell receptor (beta chain) is a study of blood T cell repertoires in COVID-19. Repertoires were generated with immunoSEQ multiplex PCR, while TCRdb's copy carries only in-frame clones and drops some. The sample lists around 47,000 clones; just under 90% were seen once. V dropped 3 bases and J dropped 5 bases, with 10 bases sitting between them. This CDR3 has 13 amino acids. Germline V lookup: CDR1 LNHNV, CDR2 YYDKDF (reference sequence). The specimen sequenced was peripheral blood. The rearrangement links TRBV15 to TRBJ1-2, with D possibly matching TRBD1 (5 bases). This receptor was obtained from a man older than 75 with active or convalescent COVID-19. The CDR3 reads CATSSREGYGYTF. In nucleotides, the CDR3 is TGTGCCACCAGCAGCAGGGAGGGTTATGGCTACACCTTC.